This T cell receptor (beta chain) was sequenced during a study of patients and donors after allogeneic stem cell transplantation. CDR1 is SGDLS and CDR2 is YYNGEE in the germline V gene. This CDR3 has 13 residues. V lost 2 bases and J 4 bases, leaving 7 bases between the germline ends. One entry per CDR3 protein results from TCRdb running MiXCR on the RT-PCR reads. The sample lists some 960,000 distinct CDR3 sequences, more than 15% seen once, with roughly 6% in the top ten. The chain is built from TRBV9 and TRBJ2-1; possible D gene TRBD2, 5 bases. This clonotype was obtained from a human donor who was either an allogeneic HSCT recipient or a stem cell or donor lymphocyte infusion donor (not recorded which). It is not recorded whose cells these are; they may come from a transplant donor. Input material: blood, either unsorted or a sorted T cell fraction (not recorded which). The CDR3 coding sequence is TGTGCCAGCAGCGTGGACTCATACAATGAGCAGTTCTTC. It is translated as CASSVDSYNEQFF.